Listed below are T cell receptor beta chains from one sample, sequenced in a study of cytomegalovirus exposure and HLA in healthy donors. The protocol was immunoSEQ multiplex PCR, while the TCRdb copy is restricted to in-frame clones and leaves out a portion. The table shows more than 60,000 clones, with about four fifths occurring only once. Sequencing input: PBMCs. These receptors all come from a woman aged 25 to 39 in good health and CMV-seronegative. Both conserved end residues are part of each CDR3. D genes are given only for firm matches. Clone size is shown for a subset of rows, as once, few, many or a class of expanded clone.

clone_size: .; d_call: TRBD1; j_call: TRBJ1-4; v_call: TRBV7-6; cdr3_nt: TGTGCCAGCAGCTTAGGAGGGGGCACTAATGAAAAACTGTTTTTT; cdr3_aa: CASSLGGGTNEKLFF
clone_size: .; d_call: .; j_call: TRBJ2-7; v_call: TRBV15; cdr3_nt: TGTGCCACCAGCAGAGGAGACAGCGTCGGCTACGAGCAGTACTTC; cdr3_aa: CATSRGDSVGYEQYF
clone_size: .; d_call: .; j_call: TRBJ2-1; v_call: TRBV7-2; cdr3_nt: TGTGCCAGCAGCTCTTTCAGCGGGTCATACAATGAGCAGTTCTTC; cdr3_aa: CASSSFSGSYNEQFF
clone_size: .; d_call: .; j_call: TRBJ2-5; v_call: TRBV25-1; cdr3_nt: TGTGCCAGCAGTGAATTTTTCAAGACCCAGTACTTC; cdr3_aa: CASSEFFKTQYF
clone_size: few; d_call: TRBD2; j_call: TRBJ2-3; v_call: TRBV4-1; cdr3_nt: TGCGCCAGCAGCCATCCCAATGGGAGGGCTAGCACAGATACGCAGTATTTT; cdr3_aa: CASSHPNGRASTDTQYF
clone_size: .; d_call: TRBD1; j_call: TRBJ2-7; v_call: TRBV29-1; cdr3_nt: TGCAGCGGCCGGGACAGGGGAGACGAGCAGTACTTC; cdr3_aa: CSGRDRGDEQYF
clone_size: .; d_call: .; j_call: TRBJ2-1; v_call: TRBV10-3; cdr3_nt: TGTGCCATCAGTGCCAGGACTGAATACAATGAGCAGTTCTTC; cdr3_aa: CAISARTEYNEQFF
clone_size: .; d_call: .; j_call: TRBJ1-1; v_call: TRBV7-3; cdr3_nt: TGTGCCTCCAGCTTTGCCAGGAACACTGAAGCTTTCTTT; cdr3_aa: CASSFARNTEAFF
clone_size: few; d_call: TRBD1; j_call: TRBJ2-4; v_call: TRBV27; cdr3_nt: TGTGCCAGCAGTTTATCCGGGACAGGGAGTCAGTACTTC; cdr3_aa: CASSLSGTGSQYF
clone_size: .; d_call: .; j_call: TRBJ1-1; v_call: TRBV7-9; cdr3_nt: TGTGCCAGCGTGGCCCAGACGGGGACTGAAGCTTTCTTT; cdr3_aa: CASVAQTGTEAFF
clone_size: .; d_call: .; j_call: TRBJ2-7; v_call: TRBV30; cdr3_nt: TGTGCCTGGAGTGTCGGGACAAGAACCTACGAGCAGTACTTC; cdr3_aa: CAWSVGTRTYEQYF
clone_size: .; d_call: .; j_call: TRBJ2-7; v_call: TRBV5-4; cdr3_nt: TGTGCCAGCAGCTTGGATCCGGGAGCCCCCTACGAGCAGTACTTC; cdr3_aa: CASSLDPGAPYEQYF
clone_size: .; d_call: TRBD2; j_call: TRBJ2-7; v_call: TRBV6-5; cdr3_nt: TGTGCCAGCAGTAGCTTCCGGGGGGGCTCCTACGAGCAGTACTTC; cdr3_aa: CASSSFRGGSYEQYF
clone_size: .; d_call: .; j_call: TRBJ1-1; v_call: TRBV10-3; cdr3_nt: TGTGCCATCAGCCATAGGGACACCACTGAAGCTTTCTTT; cdr3_aa: CAISHRDTTEAFF
clone_size: .; d_call: TRBD1; j_call: TRBJ2-7; v_call: TRBV7-9; cdr3_nt: TGTGCCAGCAGCTCGCCGGGACAGGGCCACTCCGAGCAGTACTTC; cdr3_aa: CASSSPGQGHSEQYF
clone_size: once; d_call: TRBD1; j_call: TRBJ1-3; v_call: TRBV30; cdr3_nt: TGTGCCTGGACCACCCGCGGGACAGGGCGGGACACCATATATTTT; cdr3_aa: CAWTTRGTGRDTIYF
clone_size: .; d_call: .; j_call: TRBJ2-3; v_call: TRBV10-1; cdr3_nt: TGCGCCAGCAGTGATAGGGGTGGAGGCACAGATACGCAGTATTTT; cdr3_aa: CASSDRGGGTDTQYF
clone_size: .; d_call: TRBD1; j_call: TRBJ1-5; v_call: TRBV6-1; cdr3_nt: TGTGCCAGCAGTGTAATGACAGGGGGCAATCAGCCCCAGCATTTT; cdr3_aa: CASSVMTGGNQPQHF
clone_size: .; d_call: .; j_call: TRBJ2-3; v_call: TRBV30; cdr3_nt: TGTGCCTGGAGTCAGGTATACACAGATACGCAGTATTTT; cdr3_aa: CAWSQVYTDTQYF
clone_size: once; d_call: .; j_call: TRBJ1-5; v_call: TRBV6-5; cdr3_nt: TGTGCCAGCAAGGGCCCGGGAAGCAATCAGCCCCAGCATTTT; cdr3_aa: CASKGPGSNQPQHF
clone_size: once; d_call: .; j_call: TRBJ2-1; v_call: TRBV6-1; cdr3_nt: TGTGCCAGCACGGGTGATACGAGAGCCGACAATGAGCAGTTCTTC; cdr3_aa: CASTGDTRADNEQFF
clone_size: .; d_call: TRBD1; j_call: TRBJ2-7; v_call: TRBV6-1; cdr3_nt: TGTGCCAGCAGTGCAGGGGGACGCCCGGCTATGTACGAGCAGTACTTC; cdr3_aa: CASSAGGRPAMYEQYF
clone_size: .; d_call: TRBD1; j_call: TRBJ1-6; v_call: TRBV6-4; cdr3_nt: TGTGCCAGCAGTGATTCTGGGACAGGGAATTCACCCCTCCACTTT; cdr3_aa: CASSDSGTGNSPLHF
clone_size: .; d_call: .; j_call: TRBJ2-2; v_call: TRBV4-2; cdr3_nt: TGTGCCAGCAGCCAAGATCGATACTACACCGGGGAGCTGTTTTTT; cdr3_aa: CASSQDRYYTGELFF
clone_size: .; d_call: TRBD2; j_call: TRBJ2-3; v_call: TRBV6-6; cdr3_nt: TGTGCCAGCAGTTACCGGGGGGGCGTCACAGATACGCAGTATTTT; cdr3_aa: CASSYRGGVTDTQYF
clone_size: few; d_call: .; j_call: TRBJ2-5; v_call: TRBV10-3; cdr3_nt: TGTGCCATCAGTGCCGGTAAAGAGACCCAGTACTTC; cdr3_aa: CAISAGKETQYF
clone_size: .; d_call: TRBD1; j_call: TRBJ1-2; v_call: TRBV20-1; cdr3_nt: TGCAGTGCTGGTAGGACAGGCGACTACACCTTC; cdr3_aa: CSAGRTGDYTF
clone_size: .; d_call: TRBD1; j_call: TRBJ1-6; v_call: TRBV6-1; cdr3_nt: TGTGCCAGCAGGGAGACAGGGAATTCACCCCTCCACTTT; cdr3_aa: CASRETGNSPLHF
clone_size: .; d_call: .; j_call: TRBJ1-5; v_call: TRBV19; cdr3_nt: TGTGCCAGTAGTATCCAGGGGCTAGACAATCAGCCCCAGCATTTT; cdr3_aa: CASSIQGLDNQPQHF
clone_size: .; d_call: .; j_call: TRBJ1-5; v_call: TRBV29-1; cdr3_nt: TGCAGCGTATCGCCGGACAGCGATAGCAATCAGCCCCAGCATTTT; cdr3_aa: CSVSPDSDSNQPQHF
clone_size: once; d_call: TRBD1; j_call: TRBJ1-1; v_call: TRBV6-5; cdr3_nt: TGTGCCAGCAGTTCAACAGGGGGTTCGACTGAAGCTTTCTTT; cdr3_aa: CASSSTGGSTEAFF
clone_size: .; d_call: .; j_call: TRBJ2-3; v_call: TRBV15; cdr3_nt: TGTGCCACCAGCAGTGACTACAGCACAGATACGCAGTATTTT; cdr3_aa: CATSSDYSTDTQYF
clone_size: .; d_call: TRBD1; j_call: TRBJ1-4; v_call: TRBV30; cdr3_nt: TGTGCCTGGAGCCTGGACAGGGTTCGCCCCAGTTTT; cdr3_aa: CAWSLDRVRPSF
clone_size: .; d_call: .; j_call: TRBJ1-1; v_call: TRBV6-1; cdr3_nt: TGTGCCAGCAGTGAAGGGAGGACTGAAGCTTTCTTT; cdr3_aa: CASSEGRTEAFF
clone_size: .; d_call: TRBD2; j_call: TRBJ2-5; v_call: TRBV29-1; cdr3_nt: TGCAGCGTTGAAGGACCGGGACTAGCGGGGGGTGGGGAGACCCAGTACTTC; cdr3_aa: CSVEGPGLAGGGETQYF
clone_size: once; d_call: TRBD1; j_call: TRBJ2-3; v_call: TRBV6-1; cdr3_nt: TGTGCCAGCAGTGGAAGGGACAGGGGGACAGATACGCAGTATTTT; cdr3_aa: CASSGRDRGTDTQYF
clone_size: few; d_call: .; j_call: TRBJ1-4; v_call: TRBV18; cdr3_nt: TGTGCCAGCTCACCACAAGAGGGCTTGACTAATGAAAAACTGTTTTTT; cdr3_aa: CASSPQEGLTNEKLFF
clone_size: once; d_call: TRBD1; j_call: TRBJ2-5; v_call: TRBV29-1; cdr3_nt: TGCAGCGCCTGGACAGGGGACGTTGAGACCCAGTACTTC; cdr3_aa: CSAWTGDVETQYF
clone_size: .; d_call: .; j_call: TRBJ1-5; v_call: TRBV27; cdr3_nt: TGTGCCAGCAGTTTACACAGGGTTGGGCAGCCCCAGCATTTT; cdr3_aa: CASSLHRVGQPQHF
clone_size: few; d_call: TRBD1; j_call: TRBJ2-1; v_call: TRBV6-5; cdr3_nt: TGTGCCAGCAGTGCCGGGACAGGGATATACAATGAGCAGTTCTTC; cdr3_aa: CASSAGTGIYNEQFF
clone_size: .; d_call: TRBD1; j_call: TRBJ1-6; v_call: TRBV30; cdr3_nt: TGTGCCTGGAGAGGCTTGGACAGGGGGAATTCACCCCTCCACTTT; cdr3_aa: CAWRGLDRGNSPLHF
clone_size: once; d_call: .; j_call: TRBJ1-2; v_call: TRBV30; cdr3_nt: TGTGCCTGGAGGGGGCAGGCTCACTATGGCTACACCTTC; cdr3_aa: CAWRGQAHYGYTF
clone_size: once; d_call: .; j_call: TRBJ2-1; v_call: TRBV9; cdr3_nt: TGTGCCAGCAGCGTAAGTCCTCGAGATGAGCAGTTCTTC; cdr3_aa: CASSVSPRDEQFF
clone_size: .; d_call: .; j_call: TRBJ2-5; v_call: TRBV29-1; cdr3_nt: TGCAGCGTTCAGGGTGGCCAAGAGACCCAGTACTTC; cdr3_aa: CSVQGGQETQYF
clone_size: .; d_call: .; j_call: TRBJ1-1; v_call: TRBV14; cdr3_nt: TGTGCCAGCAGCCTTCGTACAGGAAGTACTGAAGCTTTCTTT; cdr3_aa: CASSLRTGSTEAFF
clone_size: once; d_call: TRBD2; j_call: TRBJ2-7; v_call: TRBV19; cdr3_nt: TGTGCCAGCCGGGACTATACCCTCAACGAGCAGTACTTC; cdr3_aa: CASRDYTLNEQYF
clone_size: .; d_call: .; j_call: TRBJ1-4; v_call: TRBV6-1; cdr3_nt: TGTGCCAGCAGGGTAGACACGACAACTAATGAAAAACTGTTTTTT; cdr3_aa: CASRVDTTTNEKLFF
clone_size: .; d_call: .; j_call: TRBJ2-7; v_call: TRBV7-2; cdr3_nt: TGTGCCAGCAGCTTATATCGGGATTTACCCTACGAGCAGTACTTC; cdr3_aa: CASSLYRDLPYEQYF
clone_size: .; d_call: .; j_call: TRBJ1-2; v_call: TRBV19; cdr3_nt: TGTGCCAGTAGTCCAGCAGGGACTATCTATGGCTACACCTTC; cdr3_aa: CASSPAGTIYGYTF
clone_size: once; d_call: TRBD1; j_call: TRBJ1-1; v_call: TRBV29-1; cdr3_nt: TGCAGCGCTGGGACAGAGAACACTGAAGCTTTCTTT; cdr3_aa: CSAGTENTEAFF
clone_size: .; d_call: TRBD2; j_call: TRBJ2-1; v_call: TRBV4-1; cdr3_nt: TGCGCCAGCAGCCAACCCGGGACTACCTACAATGAGCAGTTCTTC; cdr3_aa: CASSQPGTTYNEQFF
clone_size: .; d_call: .; j_call: TRBJ1-1; v_call: TRBV15; cdr3_nt: TGTGCCACCAGCAGGGCCGACACGGAAGCTTTCTTT; cdr3_aa: CATSRADTEAFF
clone_size: .; d_call: .; j_call: TRBJ2-3; v_call: TRBV6-4; cdr3_nt: TGTGCCAGCAGTGTTGAGCGAACTAGCACAGATACGCAGTATTTT; cdr3_aa: CASSVERTSTDTQYF
clone_size: .; d_call: TRBD2; j_call: TRBJ2-2; v_call: TRBV10-3; cdr3_nt: TGTGCCATAAAAGAAACAGCGGGAGTGGCCGGGGAGCTGTTTTTT; cdr3_aa: CAIKETAGVAGELFF
clone_size: .; d_call: .; j_call: TRBJ1-4; v_call: TRBV30; cdr3_nt: TGTGCCTGGAAGGGTCGACAGATCGGCGAAAAACTGTTTTTT; cdr3_aa: CAWKGRQIGEKLFF
clone_size: .; d_call: .; j_call: TRBJ2-2; v_call: TRBV7-6; cdr3_nt: TGTGCCAGCAGCCCTCACACCGGGGAGCTGTTTTTT; cdr3_aa: CASSPHTGELFF
clone_size: few; d_call: .; j_call: TRBJ1-1; v_call: TRBV5-1; cdr3_nt: TGCGCCAGCAGCTTGGACCCTACCACAGGGTGGAGCACTGAAGCTTTCTTT; cdr3_aa: CASSLDPTTGWSTEAFF